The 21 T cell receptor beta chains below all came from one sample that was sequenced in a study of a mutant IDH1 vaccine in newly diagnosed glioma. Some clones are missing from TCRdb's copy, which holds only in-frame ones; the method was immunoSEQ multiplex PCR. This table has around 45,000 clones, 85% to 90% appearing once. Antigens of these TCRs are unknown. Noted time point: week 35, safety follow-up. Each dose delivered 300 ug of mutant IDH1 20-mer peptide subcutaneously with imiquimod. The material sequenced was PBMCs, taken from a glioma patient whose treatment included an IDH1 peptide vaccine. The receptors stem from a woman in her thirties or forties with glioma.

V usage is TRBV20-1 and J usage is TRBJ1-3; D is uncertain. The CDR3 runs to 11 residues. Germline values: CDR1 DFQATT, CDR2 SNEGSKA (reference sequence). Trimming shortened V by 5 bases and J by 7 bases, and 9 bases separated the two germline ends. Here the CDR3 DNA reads TGCAGTGCTCCTGGACGGAACACCATATATTTT. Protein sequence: CSAPGRNTIYF.

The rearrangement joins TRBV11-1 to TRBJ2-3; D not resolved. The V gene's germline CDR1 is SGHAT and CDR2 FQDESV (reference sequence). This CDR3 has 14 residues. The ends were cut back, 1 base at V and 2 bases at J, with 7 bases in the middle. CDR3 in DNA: TGTGCCAGCAGCTTAGTACCGAACACAGATACGCAGTATTTT. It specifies CASSLVPNTDTQYF.

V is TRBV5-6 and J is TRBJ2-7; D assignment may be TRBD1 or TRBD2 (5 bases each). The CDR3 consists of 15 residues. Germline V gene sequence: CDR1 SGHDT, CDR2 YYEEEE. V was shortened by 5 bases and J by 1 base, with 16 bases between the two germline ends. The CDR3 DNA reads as TGTGCCAGCAGTCGGGACCTATCGGGATCCTACGAGCAGTACTTC. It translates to CASSRDLSGSYEQYF.

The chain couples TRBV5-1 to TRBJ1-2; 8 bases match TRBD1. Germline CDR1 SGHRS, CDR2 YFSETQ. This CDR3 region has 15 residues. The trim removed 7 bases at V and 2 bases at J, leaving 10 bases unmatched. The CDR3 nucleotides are TGCGCCAGCCTCCCTGGGACAGGCCGAAACTATGGCTACACCTTC. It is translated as CASLPGTGRNYGYTF.

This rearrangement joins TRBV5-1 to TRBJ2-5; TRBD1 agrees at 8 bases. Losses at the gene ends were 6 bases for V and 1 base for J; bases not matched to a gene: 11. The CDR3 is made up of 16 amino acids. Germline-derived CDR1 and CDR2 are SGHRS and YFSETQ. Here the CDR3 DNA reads TGCGCCAGCACCACAGACAGGGGATGGAGCCAAGAGACCCAGTACTTC. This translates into CASTTDRGWSQETQYF.

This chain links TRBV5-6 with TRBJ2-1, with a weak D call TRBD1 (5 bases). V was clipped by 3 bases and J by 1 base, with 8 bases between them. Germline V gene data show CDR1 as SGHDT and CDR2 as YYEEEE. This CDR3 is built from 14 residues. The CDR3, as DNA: TGTGCCAGCAGCTCCCGGACATCCTACAATGAGCAGTTCTTC. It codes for CASSSRTSYNEQFF. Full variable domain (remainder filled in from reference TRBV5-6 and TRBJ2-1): DAGVTQSPTHLIKTRGQQVTLRCSPKSGHDTVSWYQQALGQGPQFIFQYYEEEERQRGNFPDRFSGHQFPNYSSELNVNALLLGDSALYLCASSSRTSYNEQFFGPGTRLTVL.

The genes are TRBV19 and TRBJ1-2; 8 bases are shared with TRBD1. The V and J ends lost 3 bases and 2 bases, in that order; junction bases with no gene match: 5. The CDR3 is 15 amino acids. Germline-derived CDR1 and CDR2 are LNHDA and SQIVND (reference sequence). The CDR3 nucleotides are TGTGCCAGTAGTATGGTAAGACAGGGGAACTATGGCTACACCTTC. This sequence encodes CASSMVRQGNYGYTF. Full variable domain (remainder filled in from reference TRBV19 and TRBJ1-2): DGGITQSPKYLFRKEGQNVTLSCEQNLNHDAMYWYRQDPGQGLRLIYYSQIVNDFQKGDIAEGYSVSREKKESFPLTVTSAQKNPTAFYLCASSMVRQGNYGYTFGSGTRLTVV.

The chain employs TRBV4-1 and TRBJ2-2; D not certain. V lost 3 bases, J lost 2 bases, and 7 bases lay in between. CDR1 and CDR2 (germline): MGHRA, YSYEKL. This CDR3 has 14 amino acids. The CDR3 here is CASSQPDNTGELFF. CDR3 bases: TGCGCCAGCAGCCAGCCAGATAACACCGGGGAGCTGTTTTTT.

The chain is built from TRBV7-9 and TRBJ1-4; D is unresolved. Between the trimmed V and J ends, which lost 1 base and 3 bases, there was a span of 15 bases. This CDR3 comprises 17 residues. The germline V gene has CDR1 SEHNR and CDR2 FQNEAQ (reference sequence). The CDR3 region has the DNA TGTGCCAGCAGCTTAGGACGCCCCGGATGGGCTAATGAAAAACTGTTTTTT. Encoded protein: CASSLGRPGWANEKLFF.

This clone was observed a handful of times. The DNA of the CDR3 is TGTGCCAGTACCCCCGATCCAGGGGCACGCACTGAAGCTTTCTTT. Translating it yields CASTPDPGARTEAFF. The V call is TRBV19, the J call TRBJ1-1; perhaps TRBD1 as D (6 bases). V gave up 7 bases and J gave up 4 bases, with 19 bases separating them. The CDR3 contains 15 residues. Germline loops: CDR1 LNHDA, CDR2 SQIVND (reference sequence).

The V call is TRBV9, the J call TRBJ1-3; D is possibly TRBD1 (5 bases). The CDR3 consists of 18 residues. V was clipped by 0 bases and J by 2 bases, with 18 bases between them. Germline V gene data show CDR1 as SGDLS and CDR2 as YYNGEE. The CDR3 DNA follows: TGTGCCAGCAGCGTAGCCCCCTCGGCCGGGGCGGCTGGAAACACCATATATTTT. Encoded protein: CASSVAPSAGAAGNTIYF.

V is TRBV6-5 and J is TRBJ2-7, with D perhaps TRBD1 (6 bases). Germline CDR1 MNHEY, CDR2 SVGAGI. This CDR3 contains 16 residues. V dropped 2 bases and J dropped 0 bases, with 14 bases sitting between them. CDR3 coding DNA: TGTGCCAGCAGTTACGGGGTGGGGGACATCTCCTACGAGCAGTACTTC. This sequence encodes CASSYGVGDISYEQYF.

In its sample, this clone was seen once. The CDR3: CASSVGFLGAADTQYF. The CDR3 bases are TGTGCCAGCAGCGTAGGCTTCTTAGGGGCCGCAGATACGCAGTATTTT. The V and J genes are TRBV9 and TRBJ2-3, with D perhaps TRBD1 (5 bases). Per germline, CDR1 SGDLS and CDR2 YYNGEE. This CDR3 spans 16 amino acids. V lost 0 bases and J lost 4, with 15 bases in between.

DNA for the CDR3: TGTGCCAGCATTAAGACAGGTAACAAACAGGCTTTCTTT. It codes for CASIKTGNKQAFF. The rearrangement uses TRBV6-1 and TRBJ1-1, with D maybe TRBD1 (6 bases). Germline V CDR1 and CDR2: MNHNS, SASEGT. The CDR3 is 13 amino acids. Trimming removed 7 bases at V and 11 bases at J, with 20 bases between.

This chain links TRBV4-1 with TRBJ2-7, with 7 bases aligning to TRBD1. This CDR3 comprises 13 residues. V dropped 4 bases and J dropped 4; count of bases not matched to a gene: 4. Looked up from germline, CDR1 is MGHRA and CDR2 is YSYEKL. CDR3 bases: TGCGCCAGCAGCCTTGGGACAGCATACGAGCAGTACTTC. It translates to CASSLGTAYEQYF.

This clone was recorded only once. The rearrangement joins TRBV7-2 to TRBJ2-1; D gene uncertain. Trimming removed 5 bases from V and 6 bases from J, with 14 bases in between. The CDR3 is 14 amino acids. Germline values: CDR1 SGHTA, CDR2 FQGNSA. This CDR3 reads CASSPLGIGNEQFF. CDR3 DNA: TGTGCCAGCAGCCCCCTAGGGATCGGCAATGAGCAGTTCTTC.

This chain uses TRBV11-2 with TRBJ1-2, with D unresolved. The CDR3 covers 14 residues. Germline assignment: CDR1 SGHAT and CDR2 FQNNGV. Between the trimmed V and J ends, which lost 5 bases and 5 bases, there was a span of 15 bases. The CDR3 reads CASSGLRGKYGYTF. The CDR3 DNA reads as TGTGCCAGCAGCGGGTTGAGAGGGAAATATGGCTACACCTTC.

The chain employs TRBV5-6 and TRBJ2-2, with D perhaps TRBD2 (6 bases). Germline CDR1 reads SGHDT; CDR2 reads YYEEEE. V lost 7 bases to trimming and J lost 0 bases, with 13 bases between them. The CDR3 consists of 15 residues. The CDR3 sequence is CASVSRETNTGELFF. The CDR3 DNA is TGTGCCAGCGTCAGTCGGGAGACGAACACCGGGGAGCTGTTTTTT.

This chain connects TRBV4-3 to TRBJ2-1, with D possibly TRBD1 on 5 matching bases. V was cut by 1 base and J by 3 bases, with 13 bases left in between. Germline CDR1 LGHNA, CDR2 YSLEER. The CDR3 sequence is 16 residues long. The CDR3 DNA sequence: TGCGCCAGCAGCCAAGGGTCCAGGGCTCGCTACAATGAGCAGTTCTTC. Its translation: CASSQGSRARYNEQFF.

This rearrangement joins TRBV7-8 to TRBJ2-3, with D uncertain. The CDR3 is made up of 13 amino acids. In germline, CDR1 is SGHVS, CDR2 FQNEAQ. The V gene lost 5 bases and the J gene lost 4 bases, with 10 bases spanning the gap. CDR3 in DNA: TGTGCCAGCAGCCCTACAAGGGCAGATACGCAGTATTTT. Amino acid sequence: CASSPTRADTQYF.

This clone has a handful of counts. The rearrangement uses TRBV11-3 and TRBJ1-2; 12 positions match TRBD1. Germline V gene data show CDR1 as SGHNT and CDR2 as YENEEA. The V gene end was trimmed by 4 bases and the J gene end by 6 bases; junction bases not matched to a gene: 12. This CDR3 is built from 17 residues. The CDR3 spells CASSYRPAGTGGDGYTF. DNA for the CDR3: TGTGCCAGCAGCTACCGACCTGCCGGGACAGGGGGCGATGGCTACACCTTC. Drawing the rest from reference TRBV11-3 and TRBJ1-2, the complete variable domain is EAGVVQSPRYKIIEKKQPVAFWCNPISGHNTLYWYLQNLGQGPELLIRYENEEAVDDSQLPKDRFSAERLKGVDSTLKIQPAELGDSAVYLCASSYRPAGTGGDGYTFGSGTRLTVV.